A selection of T cell receptor beta chains follows, all from one sample in a study of T-cell memory formation after mild COVID-19. Via MiXCR, TCRdb re-called the 5' RACE reads, giving one row per CDR3 protein. The sample records over 350,000 distinct CDR3 sequences, 24% being singletons. The sample comprised PBMCs or a T cell subset sorted from them (not recorded which). These receptor sequences come from an adult woman who had mild COVID-19 (a few samples of this study predate the infection). Cell type and time point are not known. Both conserved end residues are part of each CDR3. A D gene is named only where the DNA matches it firmly. Expanded clones are given a class, and other clones once, few, many or no size at all.

clone size	V gene	D gene	J gene	CDR3 DNA	CDR3 protein
-	TRBV18	TRBD2	TRBJ2-1	TGTGCCAGCTCACCTTACCTAGCGGTCTCCTACAATGAGCAGTTCTTC	CASSPYLAVSYNEQFF
few	TRBV24-1	-	TRBJ1-1	TGTGCCACCAGTGATTCACAGACAGTTAGCGCTGAAGCTTTCTTT	CATSDSQTVSAEAFF
-	TRBV7-2	-	TRBJ1-1	TGTGCCAGCACCCTCAGGTACACTGAAGCTTTCTTT	CASTLRYTEAFF
-	TRBV15	-	TRBJ1-2	TGTGCCACCAGCAGAAGTGAGCGGACTTCGGGTGGCTACACCTTC	CATSRSERTSGGYTF
once	TRBV15	TRBD1	TRBJ2-4	TGTGCCACCAGCAGAGAGGGGACAGGAGATAAAAACATTCAGTACTTC	CATSREGTGDKNIQYF
few	TRBV7-9	-	TRBJ1-1	TGTGCCAGCAGCCATGGCGGCAGCTGGGGCACTGAAGCTTTCTTT	CASSHGGSWGTEAFF
few	TRBV7-2	TRBD2	TRBJ2-1	TGTGCCAGCAGCTTATTGGCTAGCGGGAGGGCCTTTCCTTCTGGTGAGCAGTTCTTC	CASSLLASGRAFPSGEQFF
-	TRBV3-1	-	TRBJ1-4	TGTGCCAGCAGCCCCCCCTTTGGGGAAAAACTGTTTTTT	CASSPPFGEKLFF
few	TRBV5-1	TRBD1	TRBJ2-3	TGCGCCAGCGACCCGGGACAGGGAGCCACAGATACGCAGTATTTT	CASDPGQGATDTQYF
-	TRBV18	-	TRBJ2-1	TGTGCCAGCTCGATCCAGGGGTACAATGAGCAGTTCTTC	CASSIQGYNEQFF
-	TRBV2	TRBD1	TRBJ1-5	TGTGCCAGCAGTGAAAGCGGGACAGGTATTAATCAGCCCCAGCATTTT	CASSESGTGINQPQHF
-	TRBV7-9	TRBD2	TRBJ2-1	TGTGCCAGCAGCTTAGGGGGGACTAGCGATAATGAGCAGTTCTTC	CASSLGGTSDNEQFF
few	TRBV7-8	TRBD1	TRBJ2-7	TGTGCCAGCAGCTCACCGAGGAGAGGGGGCCAACGAAGAGAGCAGTACTTC	CASSSPRRGGQRREQYF
-	TRBV7-9	-	TRBJ2-3	TGTGCCAGCAGCTCCTTCAGGGGGGACAGTCCAGATACGCAGTATTTT	CASSSFRGDSPDTQYF
few	TRBV28	TRBD2	TRBJ2-2	TGTGCCAGCTTCCCCCCAATTGGGAAGCGGGGGAACACCGGGGAGCTGTTTTTT	CASFPPIGKRGNTGELFF
many	TRBV7-2	-	TRBJ1-1	TGTGCCAGCAGCTTATACAGGGATTGGGCTTTCTTT	CASSLYRDWAFF
-	TRBV11-1	TRBD1	TRBJ2-1	TGTGCCAGCAGCTTAAGACAGGGAAGCAATGAGCAGTTCTTC	CASSLRQGSNEQFF
-	TRBV12-2	-	TRBJ1-2	TGTGCAAGTCGCTCACCGGGGGCTAACTATGGCTACACCTTC	CASRSPGANYGYTF
few	TRBV7-2	TRBD1	TRBJ1-2	TGTGCCAGCAGCAGAGACAGGGGGGGGAACTATGGCTACACCTTC	CASSRDRGGNYGYTF
-	TRBV3-1	TRBD1	TRBJ2-1	TGTGCCAGCAGCCACCGGGGACAGGGAATCAATGAGCAGTTCTTC	CASSHRGQGINEQFF
few	TRBV4-2	-	TRBJ1-2	TGTGCCAGCAGCCCCCGCCCGGGCCTTCCCTCGAGAGGCTACACCTTC	CASSPRPGLPSRGYTF
-	TRBV20-1	-	TRBJ2-5	TGCAGTGCCCAACGGGGTTCCGGGACCCAGTACTTC	CSAQRGSGTQYF
-	TRBV2	TRBD1	TRBJ2-3	TGTGCCATAGACAGGGGCACAGATACGCAGTATTTT	CAIDRGTDTQYF
many	TRBV5-1	-	TRBJ1-1	TGCGCCAGCAGCCACGGAGGGGTGATGAACACTGAAGCTTTCTTT	CASSHGGVMNTEAFF
few	TRBV27	-	TRBJ2-3	TGTGCCAGCACTTACCAGGGCAGGGGGGCAGATACGCAGTATTTT	CASTYQGRGADTQYF
-	TRBV12-3/TRBV12-4	-	TRBJ2-2	TGTGCCAGCAGTTTTGGGGCCACCGGGGAGCTGTTTTTT	CASSFGATGELFF
few	TRBV5-8	-	TRBJ2-5	TGTGCCAGCAGACCTTGGAGGGTCGGCCAAGAGACCCAGTACTTC	CASRPWRVGQETQYF
few	TRBV12-3/TRBV12-4	TRBD1	TRBJ2-4	TGTGCCAGCAGTTCCTGGACAGGGATCAACATTCAGTACTTC	CASSSWTGINIQYF
-	TRBV12-3/TRBV12-4	-	TRBJ2-3	TGTGCCAGCAGGGCGGACAGTCATATTCACACAGATACGCAGTATTTT	CASRADSHIHTDTQYF
-	TRBV6-1	-	TRBJ1-1	TGTGCCAGCAAAGAAGGGCAAGGTGAAGCTTTCTTT	CASKEGQGEAFF
-	TRBV3-1	-	TRBJ2-1	TGTGCCAGCAGCCAAGCTTTGACACACAAGAGCTCCTACAATGAGCAGTTCTTC	CASSQALTHKSSYNEQFF
many	TRBV30	-	TRBJ1-6	TGTGCCTGGAGTGGGCAGGGAAATTCACCCCTCCACTTT	CAWSGQGNSPLHF
few	TRBV12-3/TRBV12-4	-	TRBJ2-7	TGTGCCAGCAGTACCCGGGGCTGGAGCTACGAGCAGTACTTC	CASSTRGWSYEQYF
-	TRBV15	TRBD2	TRBJ2-1	TGTGCCACCAGCAGGGGACTAGCGGGGGAGCACAATGAGCAGTTCTTC	CATSRGLAGEHNEQFF
few	TRBV27	TRBD1	TRBJ1-5	TGTGCCAGCAGTTCCAGGGGGCGTATGGTTCAGCCCCAGCATTTT	CASSSRGRMVQPQHF
few	TRBV5-5	-	TRBJ2-1	TGTGCCAGCAGCTTTGGTCCCGGCAATGAGCAGTTCTTC	CASSFGPGNEQFF
few	TRBV23-1	-	TRBJ1-5	TGCGCCAGCAGTCATGGATGCGTAAATAGCAATCAGCCCCAGCATTTT	CASSHGCVNSNQPQHF
-	TRBV3-1	-	TRBJ2-1	TGTGCCAGCAGCCACAGAGGGCGGACAAATGAGCAGTTCTTC	CASSHRGRTNEQFF
-	TRBV24-1	-	TRBJ2-1	TGTGCCACCAGTGATTTACGACCGACGGATGAGCAGTTCTTC	CATSDLRPTDEQFF
few	TRBV18	-	TRBJ2-5	TGTGCCAGCTCACCACTGACAGGGACTCGACAAGAGACCCAGTACTTC	CASSPLTGTRQETQYF
few	TRBV5-1	TRBD2	TRBJ2-5	TGCGCCAGCAGCCCGTCGACTAGCGGGGGACAAGAGACCCAGTACTTC	CASSPSTSGGQETQYF
few	TRBV15	TRBD2	TRBJ2-1	TGTGCCACCAGATTAGCGGGAGGGTCCTACAATGAGCAGTTCTTC	CATRLAGGSYNEQFF